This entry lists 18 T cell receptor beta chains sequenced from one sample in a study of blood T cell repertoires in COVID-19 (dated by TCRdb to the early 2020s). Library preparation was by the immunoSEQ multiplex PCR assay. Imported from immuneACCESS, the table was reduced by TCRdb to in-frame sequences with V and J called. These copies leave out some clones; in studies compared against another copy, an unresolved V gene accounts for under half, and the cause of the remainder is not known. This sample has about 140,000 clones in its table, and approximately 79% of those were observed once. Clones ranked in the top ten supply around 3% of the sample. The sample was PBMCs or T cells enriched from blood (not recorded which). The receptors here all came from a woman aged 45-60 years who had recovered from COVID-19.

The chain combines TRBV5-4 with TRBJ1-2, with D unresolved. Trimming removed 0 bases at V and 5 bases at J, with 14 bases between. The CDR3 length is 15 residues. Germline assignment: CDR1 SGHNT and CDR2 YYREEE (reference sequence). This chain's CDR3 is CASSLDGFGDYGYTF. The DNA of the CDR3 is TGTGCCAGCAGCTTGGATGGTTTCGGGGATTATGGCTACACCTTC.

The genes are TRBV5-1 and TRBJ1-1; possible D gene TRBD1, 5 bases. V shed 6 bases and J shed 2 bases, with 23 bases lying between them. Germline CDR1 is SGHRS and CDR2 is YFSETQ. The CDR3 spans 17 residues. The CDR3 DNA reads TGCGCCAGCACTGGGGGACCGGCGGGAGGGGTCAACACTGAAGCTTTCTTT. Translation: CASTGGPAGGVNTEAFF.

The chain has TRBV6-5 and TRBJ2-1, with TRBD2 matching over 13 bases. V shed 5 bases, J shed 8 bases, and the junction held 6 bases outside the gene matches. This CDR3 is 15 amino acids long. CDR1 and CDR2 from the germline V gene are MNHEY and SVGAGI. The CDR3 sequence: CASSLGTSGTHEQFF. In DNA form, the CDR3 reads TGTGCCAGCAGTCTGGGGACTAGCGGGACCCATGAGCAGTTCTTC.

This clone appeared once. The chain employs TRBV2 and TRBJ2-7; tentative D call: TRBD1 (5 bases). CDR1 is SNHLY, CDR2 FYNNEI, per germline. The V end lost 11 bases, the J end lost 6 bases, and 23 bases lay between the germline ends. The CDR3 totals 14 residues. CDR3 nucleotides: TGTGCCGCCAGAGAGACAGCTAGGTCGGGCGAGCAGTACTTC. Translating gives CAARETARSGEQYF.

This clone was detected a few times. This chain's CDR3 is CASSQSGLAGGLGETQYF. DNA of the CDR3: TGTGCCAGCAGCCAGTCGGGACTAGCGGGGGGGCTGGGGGAGACCCAGTACTTC. This chain links TRBV4-2 with TRBJ2-5; TRBD2 matches 16 bases. Germline V CDR1 and CDR2: LGHNA, YNFKEQ. Trimming cost V 3 bases and J 5 bases; bases outside gene matches: 9. This CDR3 spans 18 amino acids.

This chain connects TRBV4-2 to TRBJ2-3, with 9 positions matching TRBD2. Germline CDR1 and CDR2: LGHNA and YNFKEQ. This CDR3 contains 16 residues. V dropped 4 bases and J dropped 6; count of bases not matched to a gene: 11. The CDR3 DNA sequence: TGTGCCAGCAGCCCGACTAGCGGACGAACCGGGGATACGCAGTATTTT. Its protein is CASSPTSGRTGDTQYF.

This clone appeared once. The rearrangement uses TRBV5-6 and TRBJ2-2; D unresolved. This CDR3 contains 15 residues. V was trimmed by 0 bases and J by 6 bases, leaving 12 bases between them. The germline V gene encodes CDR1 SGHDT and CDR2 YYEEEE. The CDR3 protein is CASSLVRVFPGELFF. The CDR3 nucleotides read TGTGCCAGCAGCTTGGTTCGAGTGTTTCCCGGGGAGCTGTTTTTT.

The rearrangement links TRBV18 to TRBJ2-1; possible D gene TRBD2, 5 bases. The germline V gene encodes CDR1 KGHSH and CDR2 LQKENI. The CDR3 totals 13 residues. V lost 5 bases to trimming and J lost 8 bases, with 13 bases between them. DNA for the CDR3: TGTGCCAGCTCATCCCTAGCTTTCGATGAGCAGTTCTTC. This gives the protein CASSSLAFDEQFF. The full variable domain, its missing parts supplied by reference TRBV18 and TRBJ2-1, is NAGVMQNPRHLVRRRGQEARLRCSPMKGHSHVYWYRQLPEEGLKFMVYLQKENIIDESGMPKERFSAEFPKEGPSILRIQQVVRGDSAAYFCASSSLAFDEQFFGPGTRLTVL.

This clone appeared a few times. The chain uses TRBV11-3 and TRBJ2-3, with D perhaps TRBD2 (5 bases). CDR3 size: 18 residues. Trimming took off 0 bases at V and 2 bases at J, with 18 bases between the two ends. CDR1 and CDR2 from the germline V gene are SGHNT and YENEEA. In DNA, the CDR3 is TGTGCCAGCAGCTTAGAGCGCGTGAGCGGAGCTTCCACAGATACGCAGTATTTT. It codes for CASSLERVSGASTDTQYF.

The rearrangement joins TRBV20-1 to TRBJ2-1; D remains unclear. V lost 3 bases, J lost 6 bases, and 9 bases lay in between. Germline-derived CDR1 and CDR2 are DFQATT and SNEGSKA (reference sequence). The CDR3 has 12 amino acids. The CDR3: CSASVRPNEQFF. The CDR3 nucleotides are TGCAGTGCTAGTGTCAGGCCCAATGAGCAGTTCTTC.

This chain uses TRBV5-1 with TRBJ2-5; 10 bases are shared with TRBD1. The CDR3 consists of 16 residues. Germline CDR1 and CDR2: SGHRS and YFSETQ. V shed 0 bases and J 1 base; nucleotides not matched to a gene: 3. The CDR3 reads CASSLGDRGIQETQYF. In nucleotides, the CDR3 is TGCGCCAGCAGCTTGGGGGACAGGGGTATCCAAGAGACCCAGTACTTC.

CDR3 sequence: CASSPLTGSTNEKLFF. CDR3 DNA sequence: TGCGCCAGCAGCCCCCTTACGGGTTCAACTAATGAAAAACTGTTTTTT. This chain links TRBV5-1 with TRBJ1-4; D is unresolved. V shed 4 bases and J shed 0 bases, with 13 bases lying between them. The CDR3 totals 16 residues. From germline, CDR1 is SGHRS and CDR2 YFSETQ.

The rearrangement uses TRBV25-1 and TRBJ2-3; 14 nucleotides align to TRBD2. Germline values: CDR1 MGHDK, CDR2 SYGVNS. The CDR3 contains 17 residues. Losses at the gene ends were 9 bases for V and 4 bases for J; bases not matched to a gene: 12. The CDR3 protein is CASGLAGGSLGADTQYF. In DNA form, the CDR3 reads TGTGCCAGTGGACTAGCGGGGGGTTCCTTAGGTGCAGATACGCAGTATTTT.

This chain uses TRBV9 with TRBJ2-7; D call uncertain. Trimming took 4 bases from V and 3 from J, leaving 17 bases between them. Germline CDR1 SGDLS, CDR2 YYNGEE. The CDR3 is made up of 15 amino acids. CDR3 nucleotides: TGTGCCAGCAGCCCCCCTAATGCAGGCCGCTACGAGCAGTACTTC. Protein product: CASSPPNAGRYEQYF.

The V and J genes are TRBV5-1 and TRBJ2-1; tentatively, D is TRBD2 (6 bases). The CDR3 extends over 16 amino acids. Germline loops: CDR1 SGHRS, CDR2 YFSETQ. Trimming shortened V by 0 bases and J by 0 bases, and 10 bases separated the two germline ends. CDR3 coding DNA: TGCGCCAGCAGCTTGGAGGGACTGAGCTCCTACAATGAGCAGTTCTTC. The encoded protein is CASSLEGLSSYNEQFF.

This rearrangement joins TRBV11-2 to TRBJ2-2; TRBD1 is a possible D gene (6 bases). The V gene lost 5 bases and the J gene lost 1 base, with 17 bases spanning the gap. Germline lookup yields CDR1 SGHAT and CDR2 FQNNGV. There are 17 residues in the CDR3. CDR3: CASSDLGTFENTGELFF. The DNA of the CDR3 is TGTGCCAGCAGCGACCTCGGGACATTTGAGAACACCGGGGAGCTGTTTTTT.

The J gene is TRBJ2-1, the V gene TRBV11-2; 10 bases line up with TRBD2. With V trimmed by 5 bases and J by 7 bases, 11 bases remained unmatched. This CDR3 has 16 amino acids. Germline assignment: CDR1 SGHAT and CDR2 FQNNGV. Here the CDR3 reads CASSPTLAGYFNEQFF. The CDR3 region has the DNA TGTGCCAGCAGCCCTACACTAGCGGGATACTTTAATGAGCAGTTCTTC.

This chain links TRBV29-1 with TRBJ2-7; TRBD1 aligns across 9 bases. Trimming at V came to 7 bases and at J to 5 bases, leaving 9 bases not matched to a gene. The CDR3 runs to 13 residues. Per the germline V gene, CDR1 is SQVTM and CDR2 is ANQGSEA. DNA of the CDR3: TGCAGCGCCGGCCTAACAGGGGGCAACGAGCAGTACTTC. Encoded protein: CSAGLTGGNEQYF.